These T cell receptor beta chains were read from a single sample in a study of cytomegalovirus exposure and HLA in healthy donors. The protocol was immunoSEQ multiplex PCR, while the TCRdb copy is restricted to in-frame clones and leaves out a portion. This sample has roughly 160,000 clones; over 75% occur once, and the top ten carry 1%. The specimen sequenced was PBMCs. The receptors derive from a woman aged 45-65 years in good health and CMV-seropositive. Both conserved end residues are part of each CDR3. D genes are given only for firm matches. Clone size is shown for a subset of rows, as once, few, many or a class of expanded clone.

V gene: TRBV5-1
J gene: TRBJ2-7
clone size: NA
CDR3 length: 14
D gene: NA
CDR3 DNA: TGCGCCAGCAGCTCGACAGATTTTTCAGGACAGCAGTACTTC
CDR3 protein: CASSSTDFSGQQYF

V gene: TRBV7-3
J gene: TRBJ1-2
clone size: NA
CDR3 length: 12
D gene: TRBD1
CDR3 DNA: TGTGCCAGCAGCTTGACAGGGGTTGGCTACACCTTC
CDR3 protein: CASSLTGVGYTF

V gene: TRBV7-9
J gene: TRBJ1-1
clone size: NA
CDR3 length: 15
D gene: NA
CDR3 DNA: TGTTCCAGCAGCTTAGTCCAGGTACCGGGGGGTGAAGCTTTCTTT
CDR3 protein: CSSSLVQVPGGEAFF

V gene: TRBV7-2
J gene: TRBJ2-1
clone size: few
CDR3 length: 19
D gene: TRBD2
CDR3 DNA: TGTGCCAGCAGCCTGCCACGGACCGTCCCGGCTAGCGGGAGGGAAGAGCAGTTCTTC
CDR3 protein: CASSLPRTVPASGREEQFF

V gene: TRBV18
J gene: TRBJ1-5
clone size: NA
CDR3 length: 14
D gene: NA
CDR3 DNA: TGTGCCAGCTCACCCATGGACACCGAGACGCCCCAGCATTTT
CDR3 protein: CASSPMDTETPQHF

V gene: TRBV5-1
J gene: TRBJ2-5
clone size: few
CDR3 length: 15
D gene: TRBD1
CDR3 DNA: TGCGCCAGCAGCTCACGAACAGGGGGCCAAGAGACCCAGTACTTC
CDR3 protein: CASSSRTGGQETQYF

V gene: TRBV28
J gene: TRBJ2-7
clone size: NA
CDR3 length: 15
D gene: NA
CDR3 DNA: TGTGCCAGCACTATAGGGGGACGGCGCTCCTACGAGCAGTACTTC
CDR3 protein: CASTIGGRRSYEQYF

V gene: TRBV11-3
J gene: TRBJ2-1
clone size: NA
CDR3 length: 14
D gene: TRBD1
CDR3 DNA: TGTGCCAGCAGCCCCCGGGACAGAGTCAATGAGCAGTTCTTC
CDR3 protein: CASSPRDRVNEQFF

V gene: TRBV27
J gene: TRBJ1-2
clone size: NA
CDR3 length: 14
D gene: NA
CDR3 DNA: TGTGCCAGCGCCCCACGGGGACTCAACTATGGCTACACCTTC
CDR3 protein: CASAPRGLNYGYTF

V gene: TRBV27
J gene: TRBJ1-2
clone size: NA
CDR3 length: 19
D gene: TRBD1
CDR3 DNA: TGTGCCAGCAGTTTCCGAGCCGGGACAGATGTACATAGGAACTATGGCTACACCTTC
CDR3 protein: CASSFRAGTDVHRNYGYTF

V gene: TRBV9
J gene: TRBJ2-7
clone size: NA
CDR3 length: 14
D gene: NA
CDR3 DNA: TGTGCCAGCAGCGTAGTCGAGAAGACCTACGAGCAGTACTTC
CDR3 protein: CASSVVEKTYEQYF

V gene: TRBV29-1
J gene: TRBJ2-3
clone size: NA
CDR3 length: 15
D gene: NA
CDR3 DNA: TGCAGCGCTGTACTGGGGCTAAGGGGCACAGATACGCGGTATTTT
CDR3 protein: CSAVLGLRGTDTRYF

V gene: TRBV5-1
J gene: TRBJ2-2
clone size: NA
CDR3 length: 16
D gene: NA
CDR3 DNA: TGCGCCAGCAGCGCCTCGTCCAGCGCGAACACCGGGGAGCTGTTTTTT
CDR3 protein: CASSASSSANTGELFF

V gene: TRBV6-6
J gene: TRBJ1-5
clone size: NA
CDR3 length: 15
D gene: TRBD1
CDR3 DNA: TGTGCCACCAAAGACCGGGACAGGGTAGGTCAGCCCCAGCATTTT
CDR3 protein: CATKDRDRVGQPQHF

V gene: TRBV25-1
J gene: TRBJ1-5
clone size: NA
CDR3 length: 18
D gene: TRBD1
CDR3 DNA: TGTGCCAGCAGTGAACCCGGGACAGGAGGGAATAGCAATCAGCCCCAGCATTTT
CDR3 protein: CASSEPGTGGNSNQPQHF

V gene: TRBV19
J gene: TRBJ1-2
clone size: NA
CDR3 length: 14
D gene: TRBD1
CDR3 DNA: TGTGCCAGTAGTCGAACAGGGGTTAACTATGGCTACACCTTC
CDR3 protein: CASSRTGVNYGYTF

V gene: TRBV18
J gene: TRBJ2-2
clone size: few
CDR3 length: 15
D gene: NA
CDR3 DNA: TGTGCCAGCTCACTGGGGGCGGCGAGCACCGGGGAGCTGTTTTTT
CDR3 protein: CASSLGAASTGELFF

V gene: TRBV29-1
J gene: TRBJ1-1
clone size: NA
CDR3 length: 13
D gene: TRBD1
CDR3 DNA: TGCAGCGTACAGGGGGCGCGTCGGACTGAAGCTTTCTTT
CDR3 protein: CSVQGARRTEAFF

V gene: TRBV9
J gene: TRBJ1-1
clone size: NA
CDR3 length: 14
D gene: NA
CDR3 DNA: TGTGCCAGCAGCACGGGTGGTAGGAACACTGAAGCTTTCTTT
CDR3 protein: CASSTGGRNTEAFF

V gene: TRBV7-9
J gene: TRBJ2-5
clone size: NA
CDR3 length: 15
D gene: TRBD1
CDR3 DNA: TGTGCCAGCAGCACCGGGACAGGGGGCCGGGAGACCCAGTACTTC
CDR3 protein: CASSTGTGGRETQYF

V gene: TRBV7-9
J gene: TRBJ2-7
clone size: few
CDR3 length: 14
D gene: TRBD1
CDR3 DNA: TGTGCCAGCAGCATCCTGACAGGGTTGAACGAGCAGTACTTC
CDR3 protein: CASSILTGLNEQYF